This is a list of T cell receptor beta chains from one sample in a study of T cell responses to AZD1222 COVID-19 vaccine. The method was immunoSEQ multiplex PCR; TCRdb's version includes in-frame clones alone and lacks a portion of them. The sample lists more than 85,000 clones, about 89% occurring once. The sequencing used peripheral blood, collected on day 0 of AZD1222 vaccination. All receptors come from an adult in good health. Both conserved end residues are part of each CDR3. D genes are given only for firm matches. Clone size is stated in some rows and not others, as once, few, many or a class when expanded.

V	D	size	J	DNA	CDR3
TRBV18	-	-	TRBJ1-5	TGTGCCAGCTCACCCACCTCTACAGGGAATCAGCCCCAGCATTTT	CASSPTSTGNQPQHF
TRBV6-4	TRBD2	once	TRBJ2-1	TGTGCCAGCAGTGAGGCGGGGGGGAGCTCCTACAATGAGCAGTTCTTC	CASSEAGGSSYNEQFF
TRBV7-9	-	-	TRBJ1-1	TGTGCCAGCAGCCCACAGGGTAGGTCTGAAGCTTTCTTT	CASSPQGRSEAFF
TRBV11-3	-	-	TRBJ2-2	TGTGCCAGCAGCTTGGTTCAGGGAGGCACCGGGGAGCTGTTTTTT	CASSLVQGGTGELFF
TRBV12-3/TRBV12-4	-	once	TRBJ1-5	TGTGCCAGCAGTTTAGGGATCCAGCCCCAGCATTTT	CASSLGIQPQHF
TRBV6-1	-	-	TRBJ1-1	TGTGCCAGCAGTGAACAGGGACACCTGGCTTTCTTT	CASSEQGHLAFF
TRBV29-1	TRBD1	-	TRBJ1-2	TGCAGCGTTGAAGAGGTCTGGGCAGGGGGCGAAAGGGACTATGGCTACACCTTC	CSVEEVWAGGERDYGYTF
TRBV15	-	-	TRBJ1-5	TGTGCCACCAGCAGAGACCCCGGGGCGTCCCAGCATTTT	CATSRDPGASQHF
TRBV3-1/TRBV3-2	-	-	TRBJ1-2	TGTGCCAGCAGCCAAGATACAGTCAACTATGGCTACACCTTC	CASSQDTVNYGYTF
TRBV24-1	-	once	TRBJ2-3	TGTGCCACCAGTGATTTACCCGGGACTGGCACAGATACGCAGTATTTT	CATSDLPGTGTDTQYF
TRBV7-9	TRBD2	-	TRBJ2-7	TGTGCCAGCAGCTTGGACCCCGGGCGGGAGAGCTACGAGCAGTACTTC	CASSLDPGRESYEQYF
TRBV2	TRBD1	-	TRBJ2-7	TGTGCCAGCAGTGCGGGACAGGGGGCGGTAGAGCAGTACTTC	CASSAGQGAVEQYF